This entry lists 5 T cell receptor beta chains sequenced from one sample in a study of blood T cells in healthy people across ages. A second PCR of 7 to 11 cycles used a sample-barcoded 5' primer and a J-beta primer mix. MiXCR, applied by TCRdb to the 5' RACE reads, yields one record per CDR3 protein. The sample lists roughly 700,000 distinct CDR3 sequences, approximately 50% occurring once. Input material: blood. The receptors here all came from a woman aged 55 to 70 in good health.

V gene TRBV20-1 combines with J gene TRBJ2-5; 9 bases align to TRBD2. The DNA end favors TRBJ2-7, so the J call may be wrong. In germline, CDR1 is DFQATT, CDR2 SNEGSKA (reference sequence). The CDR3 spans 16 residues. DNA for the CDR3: TGCAGTGCTAGAGATTCTCAGGGACTAGCTTTGGGCGAGCAGTACTTC. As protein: CSARDSQGLALGEQYF.

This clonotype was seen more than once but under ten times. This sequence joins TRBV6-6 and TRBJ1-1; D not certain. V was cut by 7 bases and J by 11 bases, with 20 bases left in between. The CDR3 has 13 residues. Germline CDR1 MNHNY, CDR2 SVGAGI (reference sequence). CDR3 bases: TGTGCCAGCATCCGAGGAGGTTGGGCAGAGGCTTTCTTT. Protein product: CASIRGGWAEAFF.

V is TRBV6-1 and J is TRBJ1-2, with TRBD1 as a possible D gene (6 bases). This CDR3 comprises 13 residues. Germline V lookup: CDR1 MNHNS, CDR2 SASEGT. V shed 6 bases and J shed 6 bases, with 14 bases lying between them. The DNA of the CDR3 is TGTGCCAGCAGGCCCGGGGGCTCAGATGGCTACACCTTC. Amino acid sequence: CASRPGGSDGYTF.

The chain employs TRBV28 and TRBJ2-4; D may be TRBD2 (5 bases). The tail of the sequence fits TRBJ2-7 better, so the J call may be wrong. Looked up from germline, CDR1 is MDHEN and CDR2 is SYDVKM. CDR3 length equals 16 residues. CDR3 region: CASSVASSRPSYEQYF. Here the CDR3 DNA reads TGTGCCAGCAGTGTGGCTTCTAGCAGGCCGTCCTACGAGCAGTACTTC.

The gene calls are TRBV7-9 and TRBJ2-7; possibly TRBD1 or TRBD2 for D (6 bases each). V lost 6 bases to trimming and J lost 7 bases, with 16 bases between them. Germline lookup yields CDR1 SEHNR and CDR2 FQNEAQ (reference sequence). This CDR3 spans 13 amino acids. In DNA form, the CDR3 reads TGTGCCAGCAGGTTGACGGAGGGGGGAGAGCAGTACTTC. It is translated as CASRLTEGGEQYF.